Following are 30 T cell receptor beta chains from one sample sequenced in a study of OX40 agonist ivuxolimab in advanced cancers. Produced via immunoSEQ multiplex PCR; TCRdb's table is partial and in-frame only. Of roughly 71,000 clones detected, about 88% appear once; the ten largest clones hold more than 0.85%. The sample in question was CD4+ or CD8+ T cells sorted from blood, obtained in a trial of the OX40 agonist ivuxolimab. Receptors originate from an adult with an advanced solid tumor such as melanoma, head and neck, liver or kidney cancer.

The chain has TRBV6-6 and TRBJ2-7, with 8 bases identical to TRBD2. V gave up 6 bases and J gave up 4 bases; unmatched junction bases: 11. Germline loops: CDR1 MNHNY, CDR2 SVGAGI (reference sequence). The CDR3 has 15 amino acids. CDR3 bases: TGTGCCAGCAGACCCCTTGCGGGAGGTTCATACGAGCAGTACTTC. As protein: CASRPLAGGSYEQYF.

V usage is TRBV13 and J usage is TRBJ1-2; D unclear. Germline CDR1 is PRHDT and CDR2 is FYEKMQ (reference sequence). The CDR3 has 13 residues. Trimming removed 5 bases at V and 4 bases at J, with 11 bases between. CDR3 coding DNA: TGTGCCAGCAGCCAAAGGGAAGGCTATGGCTACACCTTC. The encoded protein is CASSQREGYGYTF.

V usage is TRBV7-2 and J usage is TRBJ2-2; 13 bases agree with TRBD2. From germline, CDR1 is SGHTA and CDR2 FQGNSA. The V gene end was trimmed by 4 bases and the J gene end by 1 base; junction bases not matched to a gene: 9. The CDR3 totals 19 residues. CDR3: CASSWKGLAGLGNTGELFF. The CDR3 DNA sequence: TGTGCCAGCAGCTGGAAGGGACTAGCGGGGTTGGGGAACACCGGGGAGCTGTTTTTT.

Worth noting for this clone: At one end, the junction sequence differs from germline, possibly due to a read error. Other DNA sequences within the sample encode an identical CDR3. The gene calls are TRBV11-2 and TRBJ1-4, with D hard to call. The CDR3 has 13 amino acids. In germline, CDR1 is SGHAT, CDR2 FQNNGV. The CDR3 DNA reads TGTGCCAGCAGCTTAGCACATTCTGAAAAACTATTTTTT. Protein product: CASSLAHSEKLFF.

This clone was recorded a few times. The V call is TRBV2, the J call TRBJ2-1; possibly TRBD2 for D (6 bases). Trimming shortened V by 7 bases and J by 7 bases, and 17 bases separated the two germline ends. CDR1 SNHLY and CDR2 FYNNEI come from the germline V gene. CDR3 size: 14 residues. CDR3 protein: CASIAARGLNEQFF. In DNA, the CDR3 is TGTGCCAGCATAGCGGCCCGGGGGTTAAATGAGCAGTTCTTC.

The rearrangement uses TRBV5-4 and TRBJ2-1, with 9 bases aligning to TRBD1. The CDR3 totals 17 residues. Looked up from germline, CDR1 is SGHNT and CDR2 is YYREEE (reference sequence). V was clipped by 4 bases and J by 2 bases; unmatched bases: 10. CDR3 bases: TGTGCCAGCAGCGTTACCGGGACAGGGTCGCCCTACAATGAGCAGTTCTTC. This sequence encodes CASSVTGTGSPYNEQFF. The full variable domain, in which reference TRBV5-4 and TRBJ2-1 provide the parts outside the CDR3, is ETGVTQSPTHLIKTRGQQVTLRCSSQSGHNTVSWYQQALGQGPQFIFQYYREEENGRGNFPPRFSGLQFPNYSSELNVNALELDDSALYLCASSVTGTGSPYNEQFFGPGTRLTVL.

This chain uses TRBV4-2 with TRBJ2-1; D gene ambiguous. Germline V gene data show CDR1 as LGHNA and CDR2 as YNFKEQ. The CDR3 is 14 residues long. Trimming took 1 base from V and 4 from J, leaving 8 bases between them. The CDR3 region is CASSQVGNYNEQFF. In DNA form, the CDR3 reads TGTGCCAGCAGCCAAGTGGGTAATTACAATGAGCAGTTCTTC.

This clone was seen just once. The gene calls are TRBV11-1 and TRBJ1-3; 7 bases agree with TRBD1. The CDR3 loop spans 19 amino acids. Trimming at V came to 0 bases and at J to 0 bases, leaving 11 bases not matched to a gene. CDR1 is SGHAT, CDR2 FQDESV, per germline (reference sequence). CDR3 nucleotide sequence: TGTGCCAGCAGCTTAGCAAAGGTTCAGGGGGGAGTCTCTGGAAACACCATATATTTT. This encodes CASSLAKVQGGVSGNTIYF.

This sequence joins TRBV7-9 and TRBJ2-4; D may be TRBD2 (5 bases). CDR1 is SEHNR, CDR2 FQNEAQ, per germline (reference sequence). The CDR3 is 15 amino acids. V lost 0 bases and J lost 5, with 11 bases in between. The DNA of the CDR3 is TGTGCCAGCAGCTTAGCTGGAGGTTACGAAAACATTCAGTACTTC. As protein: CASSLAGGYENIQYF.

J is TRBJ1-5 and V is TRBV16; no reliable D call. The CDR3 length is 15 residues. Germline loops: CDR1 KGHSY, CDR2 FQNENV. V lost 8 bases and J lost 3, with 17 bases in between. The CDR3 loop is CASCLDGRVNQPQHF. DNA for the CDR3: TGTGCCAGCTGCCTGGATGGGCGGGTCAATCAGCCCCAGCATTTT.

The CDR3 region is CASSLEGSSTGGYTF. The CDR3 DNA reads TGTGCCAGCAGCTTGGAGGGTTCTTCTACGGGGGGCTACACCTTC. The V gene is TRBV5-5, the J gene TRBJ1-2; D not resolved. CDR1 and CDR2 from the germline V gene are SGHKS and YYEKEE (reference sequence). CDR3 length: 15 residues. V was shortened by 0 bases and J by 8 bases, with 17 bases between the two germline ends.

The CDR3 DNA is TGTGCCAGCAGCTTAGCCCGGGCCGGGGAGCAGTTCTTC. Protein sequence: CASSLARAGEQFF. The chain has TRBV7-2 and TRBJ2-1; D not certain. V gave up 0 bases and J gave up 10 bases, with 10 bases separating them. CDR1 is SGHTA, CDR2 FQGNSA, per germline. This CDR3 has 13 amino acids.

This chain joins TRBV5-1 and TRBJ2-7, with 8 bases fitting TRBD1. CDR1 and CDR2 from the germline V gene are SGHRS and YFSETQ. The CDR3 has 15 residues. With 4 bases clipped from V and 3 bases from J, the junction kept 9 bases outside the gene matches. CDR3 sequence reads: CASSPSGQGNYEQYF. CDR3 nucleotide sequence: TGCGCCAGCAGCCCCTCTGGACAGGGAAACTACGAGCAGTACTTC. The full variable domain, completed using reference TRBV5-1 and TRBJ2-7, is KAGVTQTPRYLIKTRGQQVTLSCSPISGHRSVSWYQQTPGQGLQFLFEYFSETQRNKGNFPGRFSGRQFSNSRSEMNVSTLELGDSALYLCASSPSGQGNYEQYFGPGTRLTVT.

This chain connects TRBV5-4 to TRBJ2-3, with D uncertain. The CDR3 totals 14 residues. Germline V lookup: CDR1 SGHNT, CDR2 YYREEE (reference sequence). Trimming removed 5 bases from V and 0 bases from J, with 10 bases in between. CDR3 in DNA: TGTGCCAGCAGACCGGACGGCAGCACAGATACGCAGTATTTT. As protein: CASRPDGSTDTQYF. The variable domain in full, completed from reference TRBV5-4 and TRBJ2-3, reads ETGVTQSPTHLIKTRGQQVTLRCSSQSGHNTVSWYQQALGQGPQFIFQYYREEENGRGNFPPRFSGLQFPNYSSELNVNALELDDSALYLCASRPDGSTDTQYFGPGTRLTVL.

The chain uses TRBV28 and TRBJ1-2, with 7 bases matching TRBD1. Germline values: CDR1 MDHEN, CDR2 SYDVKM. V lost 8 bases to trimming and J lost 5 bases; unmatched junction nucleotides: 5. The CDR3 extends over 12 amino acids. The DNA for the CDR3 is TGTGCCAGCGGAGGGGGACAGTATGGCTACACCTTC. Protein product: CASGGGQYGYTF.

The CDR3 bases are TGTGCCATCAGCCCGGGGTCGGTGGGCAATGAGCAGTTCTTC. Its translation is CAISPGSVGNEQFF. The V gene is TRBV10-3, the J gene TRBJ2-1; tentative D call: TRBD2 (5 bases). V was pared by 6 bases and J by 6 bases, with 15 bases between. The CDR3 spans 14 residues. From germline, CDR1 is ENHRY and CDR2 SYGVKD.

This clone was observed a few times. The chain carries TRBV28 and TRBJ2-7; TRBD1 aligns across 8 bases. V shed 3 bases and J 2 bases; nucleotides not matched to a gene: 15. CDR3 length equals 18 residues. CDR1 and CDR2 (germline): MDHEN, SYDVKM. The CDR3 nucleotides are TGTGCCAGCAGTTTGGGGGGTGTAGGACAGGGATCTCCCTACGAGCAGTACTTC. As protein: CASSLGGVGQGSPYEQYF.

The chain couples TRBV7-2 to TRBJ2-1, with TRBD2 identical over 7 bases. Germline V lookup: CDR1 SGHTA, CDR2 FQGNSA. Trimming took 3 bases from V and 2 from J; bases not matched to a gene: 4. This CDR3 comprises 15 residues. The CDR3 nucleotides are TGTGCCAGCAGCTTTACCAGCGGGGCCTACAATGAGCAGTTCTTC. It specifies CASSFTSGAYNEQFF.

The CDR3 DNA reads TGTGCCAGCAGCCCTATCACAGGGGGCCGGGAGACCCAGTACTTC. Translation gives CASSPITGGRETQYF. This chain connects TRBV7-2 to TRBJ2-5; 9 bases fit TRBD1. The CDR3 extends over 15 amino acids. CDR1 and CDR2 (germline): SGHTA, FQGNSA. Unmatched junction bases numbered 9, after V lost 5 bases and J lost 5 bases.

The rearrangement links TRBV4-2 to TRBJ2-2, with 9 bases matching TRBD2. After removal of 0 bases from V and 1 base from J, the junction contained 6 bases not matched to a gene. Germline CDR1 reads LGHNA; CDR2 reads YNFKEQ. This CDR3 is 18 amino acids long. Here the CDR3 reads CASSQDPAGGLNTGELFF. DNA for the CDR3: TGTGCCAGCAGCCAAGACCCAGCGGGGGGCTTGAACACCGGGGAGCTGTTTTTT.

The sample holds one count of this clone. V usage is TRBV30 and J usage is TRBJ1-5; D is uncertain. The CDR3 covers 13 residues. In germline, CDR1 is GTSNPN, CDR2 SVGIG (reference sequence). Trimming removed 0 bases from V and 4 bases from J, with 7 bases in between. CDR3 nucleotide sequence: TGTGCCTGGAGTGTACGCCGGAATCAGCCCCAGCATTTT. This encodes CAWSVRRNQPQHF.

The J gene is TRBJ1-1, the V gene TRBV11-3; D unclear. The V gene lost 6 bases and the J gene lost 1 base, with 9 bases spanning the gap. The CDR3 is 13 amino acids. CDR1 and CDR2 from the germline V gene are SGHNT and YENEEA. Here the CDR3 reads CASRSPGNTEAFF. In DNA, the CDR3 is TGTGCCAGCAGGTCCCCAGGGAACACTGAAGCTTTCTTT.

The CDR3 nucleotides read TGCGCCAGCAGCCAAGACGCCGCGGGGGGGCCAGATACGCAGTATTTT. Its translation is CASSQDAAGGPDTQYF. V and J are TRBV4-3 and TRBJ2-3; 9 bases fit TRBD2. This CDR3 has 16 amino acids. The junction had 5 bases not matched to a gene; V was cut back by 0 bases and J by 4 bases. The germline gives CDR1 LGHNA, CDR2 YSLEER.

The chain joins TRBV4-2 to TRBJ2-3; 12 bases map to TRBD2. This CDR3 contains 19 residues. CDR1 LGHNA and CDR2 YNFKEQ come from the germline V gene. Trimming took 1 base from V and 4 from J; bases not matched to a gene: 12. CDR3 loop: CASSQGLAGVLVEADTQYF. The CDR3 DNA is TGTGCCAGCAGCCAAGGACTAGCGGGAGTACTAGTGGAAGCAGATACGCAGTATTTT.

This CDR3 is CASSVRDASSYEQYF. As DNA, the CDR3 is TGTGCCAGCAGCGTTAGGGACGCCAGCTCCTACGAGCAGTACTTC. The chain has TRBV9 and TRBJ2-7; D possibly uses TRBD1 or TRBD2 (5 bases each). CDR1 is SGDLS and CDR2 is YYNGEE in the germline V gene. There are 15 residues in the CDR3. V was trimmed by 2 bases and J by 0 bases, leaving 12 bases between them.

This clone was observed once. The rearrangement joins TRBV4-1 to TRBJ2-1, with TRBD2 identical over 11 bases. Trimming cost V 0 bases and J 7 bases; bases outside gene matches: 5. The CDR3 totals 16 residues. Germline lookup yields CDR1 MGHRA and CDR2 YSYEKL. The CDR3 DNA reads TGCGCCAGCAGCCAAGAGGGTCTAGCGGGAGGTAATGAGCAGTTCTTC. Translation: CASSQEGLAGGNEQFF.

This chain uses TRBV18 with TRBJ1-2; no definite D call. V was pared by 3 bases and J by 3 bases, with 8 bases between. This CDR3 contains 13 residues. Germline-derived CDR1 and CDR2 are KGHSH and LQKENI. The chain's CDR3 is CASSPSSDYGYTF. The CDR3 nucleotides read TGTGCCAGCTCACCTTCCAGTGACTATGGCTACACCTTC.

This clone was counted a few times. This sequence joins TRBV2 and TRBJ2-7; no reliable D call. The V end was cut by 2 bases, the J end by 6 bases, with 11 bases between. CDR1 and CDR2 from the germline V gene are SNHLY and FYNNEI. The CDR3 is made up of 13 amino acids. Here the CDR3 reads CASSESLWAEQYF. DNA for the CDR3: TGTGCCAGCAGTGAATCTCTCTGGGCCGAGCAGTACTTC.

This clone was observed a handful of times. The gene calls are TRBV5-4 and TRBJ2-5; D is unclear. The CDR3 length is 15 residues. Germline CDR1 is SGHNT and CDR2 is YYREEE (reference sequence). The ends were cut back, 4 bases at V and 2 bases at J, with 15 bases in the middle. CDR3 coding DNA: TGTGCCAGCAGCCCCGACCTGACACGTCAAGAGACCCAGTACTTC. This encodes CASSPDLTRQETQYF.

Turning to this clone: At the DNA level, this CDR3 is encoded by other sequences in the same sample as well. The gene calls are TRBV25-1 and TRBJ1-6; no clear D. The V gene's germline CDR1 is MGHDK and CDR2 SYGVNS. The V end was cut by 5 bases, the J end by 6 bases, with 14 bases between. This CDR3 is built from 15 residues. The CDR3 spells CASSPRGAGNSPLHF. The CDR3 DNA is TGTGCCAGCAGTCCCCGAGGTGCGGGTAATTCACCCCTCCACTTT.